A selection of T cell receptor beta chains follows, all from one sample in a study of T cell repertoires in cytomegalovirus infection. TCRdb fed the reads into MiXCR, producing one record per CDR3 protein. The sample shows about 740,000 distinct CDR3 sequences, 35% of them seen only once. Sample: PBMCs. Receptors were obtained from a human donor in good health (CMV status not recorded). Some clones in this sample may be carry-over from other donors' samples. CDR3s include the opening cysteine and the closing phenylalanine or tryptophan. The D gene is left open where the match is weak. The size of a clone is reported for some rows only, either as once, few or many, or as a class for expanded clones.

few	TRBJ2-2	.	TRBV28	CASSLSDLGSGELFF	TGTGCCAGCAGTTTATCTGATCTTGGGTCCGGGGAGCTGTTTTTT
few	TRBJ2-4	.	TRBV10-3	CAISVGGAKNIQYF	TGTGCCATCAGTGTGGGCGGAGCCAAAAACATTCAGTACTTC
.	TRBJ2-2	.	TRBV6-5	CASSYGVVGKNTGELFF	TGTGCCAGCAGTTACGGGGTGGTAGGGAAGAACACCGGGGAGCTGTTTTTT
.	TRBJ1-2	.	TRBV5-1	CASSFIPDSYGYTF	TGCGCCAGCAGCTTCATTCCGGACAGCTATGGCTACACCTTC
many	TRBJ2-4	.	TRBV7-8	CASSGEGANIQYF	TGTGCCAGCAGCGGAGAAGGGGCAAACATTCAGTACTTC
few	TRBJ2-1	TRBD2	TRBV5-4	CASSPPRASGRGNEQFF	TGTGCCAGCAGCCCGCCCCGTGCTAGCGGGAGGGGGAATGAGCAGTTCTTC
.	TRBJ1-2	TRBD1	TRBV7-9	CASSLGGQSNGYTF	TGTGCCAGCAGCTTAGGGGGACAGAGTAATGGCTACACCTTC
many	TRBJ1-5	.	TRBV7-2	CASSPRVQQPQHF	TGTGCCAGCAGCCCCCGGGTCCAACAGCCCCAGCATTTT
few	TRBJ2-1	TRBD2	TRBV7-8	CASSPTTSGGAITYNEQFF	TGTGCCAGCAGCCCGACGACTAGCGGGGGTGCGATAACCTACAATGAGCAGTTCTTC
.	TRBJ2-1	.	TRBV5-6	CASSLKTEQFF	TGTGCCAGCAGCTTGAAAACGGAGCAGTTCTTC
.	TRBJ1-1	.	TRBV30	CARSVGDAVNTEAFF	TGTGCCAGGAGTGTGGGGGATGCGGTGAACACTGAAGCTTTCTTT
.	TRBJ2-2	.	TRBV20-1	CSASVEVSNTGELFF	TGCAGTGCTAGTGTTGAAGTTTCGAACACCGGGGAGCTGTTTTTT
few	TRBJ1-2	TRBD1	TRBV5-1	CASSLGRDRGERTF	TGCGCCAGCAGCTTGGGAAGGGACAGGGGGGAAAGAACCTTC
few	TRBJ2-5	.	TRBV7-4	CASTLNEEETQYF	TGTGCCAGCACCTTAAATGAGGAAGAGACCCAGTACTTC
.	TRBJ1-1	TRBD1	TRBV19	CASSIDPWTGTEAFF	TGTGCCAGTAGTATAGATCCCTGGACAGGCACTGAAGCTTTCTTT
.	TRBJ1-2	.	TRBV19	CASSIRPRQNPGTF	TGTGCCAGTAGTATACGGCCGAGACAGAATCCCGGCACCTTC
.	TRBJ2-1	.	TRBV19	CASSIGGGDYYNEQFF	TGTGCCAGTAGTATCGGAGGCGGGGATTACTACAATGAGCAGTTCTTC
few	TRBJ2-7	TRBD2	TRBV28	CASSITISGRGANEQYF	TGTGCCAGCAGCATTACCATTAGCGGGAGAGGGGCAAACGAGCAGTACTTC
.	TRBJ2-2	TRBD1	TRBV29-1	CSGGGTGGTGELFF	TGCAGCGGGGGCGGGACAGGGGGGACCGGGGAGCTGTTTTTT
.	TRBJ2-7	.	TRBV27	CASSLRLDGAGVSYEQYF	TGTGCCAGCAGTTTACGACTAGATGGAGCTGGCGTCTCCTACGAGCAGTACTTC
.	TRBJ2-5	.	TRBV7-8	CASSLVGLAGTQYF	TGTGCCAGCAGCTTAGTTGGGCTAGCTGGGACCCAGTACTTC
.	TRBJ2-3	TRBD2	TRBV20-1	CSAFGTSGASRADTQYF	TGCAGTGCTTTTGGGACTAGCGGGGCCTCACGGGCAGATACGCAGTATTTT
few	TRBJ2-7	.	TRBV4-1	CASSQDGALLGEQYF	TGCGCCAGCAGCCAAGATGGGGCACTGCTTGGCGAGCAGTACTTC
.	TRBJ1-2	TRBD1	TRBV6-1	CASSTGQYYGYTF	TGTGCCAGCAGTACGGGACAGTACTATGGCTACACCTTC